These 21 T cell receptor beta chains share one sample of origin, sequenced in a study of OX40 agonist ivuxolimab in advanced cancers. Clones were read by immunoSEQ multiplex PCR, and TCRdb kept only the in-frame ones, dropping some. The data contain 75,000 to 100,000 clones, 90% of them seen just once; the ten biggest clones take up about 0.7%. The sequenced sample was CD4+ or CD8+ T cells sorted from blood, obtained in a trial of the OX40 agonist ivuxolimab. The receptors shown here come from an adult with an advanced solid tumor such as melanoma, head and neck, liver or kidney cancer.

This chain joins TRBV19 and TRBJ2-7; no clear D. The CDR3 loop spans 14 amino acids. V was clipped by 6 bases and J by 0 bases, with 12 bases between them. The germline CDR1 and CDR2 sequences are LNHDA and SQIVND (reference sequence). The CDR3, as DNA: TGTGCCAGTAGCAACCTTTGGAGCTCCTACGAGCAGTACTTC. Translating gives CASSNLWSSYEQYF.

There are a few counts of this clone. The chain links TRBV19 to TRBJ1-1; 7 nucleotides agree with TRBD1. CDR1 and CDR2 (germline): LNHDA, SQIVND (reference sequence). Trimming removed 4 bases from V and 1 base from J; junction bases left unmatched: 3. The CDR3 contains 14 residues. The CDR3 DNA follows: TGTGCCAGTAGTAAGAGGACAGGGAACACTGAAGCTTTCTTT. It encodes CASSKRTGNTEAFF.

The chain recombines TRBV15 with TRBJ2-1; 8 bases match TRBD2. The CDR3 sequence is 18 residues long. Losses at the gene ends were 1 base for V and 3 bases for J; bases not matched to a gene: 11. The germline gives CDR1 LNHNV, CDR2 YYDKDF (reference sequence). The CDR3 sequence is CATSRVKGRLASYNEQFF. CDR3 coding DNA: TGTGCCACCAGCAGAGTTAAGGGTAGACTAGCGAGCTACAATGAGCAGTTCTTC.

This clone was observed a single time. The rearrangement joins TRBV4-3 to TRBJ1-4; D gene unclear. The CDR3 sequence is 18 residues long. In germline, CDR1 is LGHNA, CDR2 YSLEER. The V end lost 0 bases, the J end lost 7 bases, and 21 bases lay between the germline ends. The CDR3 DNA follows: TGCGCCAGCAGCCAAGAAAAGAAGTCGAGGGATGTCCGTGAAAAACTGTTTTTT. Protein product: CASSQEKKSRDVREKLFF.

The table lists this clone with a count of one. This rearrangement joins TRBV19 to TRBJ1-1; TRBD1 matches 8 bases. This CDR3 spans 15 amino acids. Losses at the gene ends were 5 bases for V and 5 bases for J; bases not matched to a gene: 10. Looked up from germline, CDR1 is LNHDA and CDR2 is SQIVND (reference sequence). The CDR3 coding sequence is TGTGCCAGTAGTCCCGGACAGGGCAAGGGGACTGAAGCTTTCTTT. This gives the protein CASSPGQGKGTEAFF.

The gene calls are TRBV18 and TRBJ2-3; D possibly corresponds to TRBD2 (5 bases). CDR3 length: 17 amino acids. CDR1 and CDR2 from the germline V gene are KGHSH and LQKENI. The V gene lost 3 bases and the J gene lost 1 base, with 17 bases spanning the gap. CDR3 loop: CASSPRRTGSGTDTQYF. DNA for the CDR3: TGTGCCAGCTCACCGAGGAGAACGGGATCGGGCACAGATACGCAGTATTTT.

In nucleotides, the CDR3 is TGCGCCAGCAGCCAAGATTTTTTTGGACAGGTAGATACTAGCGGGGGTTACGAGCAGTACTTC. This encodes CASSQDFFGQVDTSGGYEQYF. J is TRBJ2-7 and V is TRBV4-3, with 11 bases lining up with TRBD2. CDR1 LGHNA and CDR2 YSLEER come from the germline V gene. The CDR3 extends over 21 amino acids. J was trimmed by 4 bases and V by 0 bases; bases with no gene match: 20.

The chain combines TRBV19 with TRBJ1-1; no clear D. Trimming took off 4 bases at V and 6 bases at J, with 9 bases between the two ends. The germline V gene encodes CDR1 LNHDA and CDR2 SQIVND (reference sequence). The length of the CDR3 is 12 residues. CDR3 sequence: CASSKVGAEAFF. The CDR3 bases are TGTGCCAGTAGTAAGGTTGGGGCTGAAGCTTTCTTT.

In this sample, this clone turned up once. V is TRBV2 and J is TRBJ2-2; TRBD2 matches at 11 bases. J gave up 7 bases and V 3 bases, and 4 bases lay outside the gene matches. The CDR3 contains 15 residues. In germline, CDR1 is SNHLY, CDR2 FYNNEI. The CDR3 sequence is CASSELAGGIGELFF. For the CDR3, the DNA is TGTGCCAGCAGTGAGCTAGCGGGAGGAATCGGGGAGCTGTTTTTT.

This clone came up once. V gene TRBV5-1 combines with J gene TRBJ1-1; tentatively, D is TRBD1 (5 bases). Germline values: CDR1 SGHRS, CDR2 YFSETQ. V gave up 1 base and J gave up 0 bases, with 7 bases separating them. The CDR3 loop spans 14 amino acids. The CDR3 sequence: CASSLQGVNTEAFF. CDR3 sequence (DNA): TGCGCCAGCAGCTTGCAGGGAGTGAACACTGAAGCTTTCTTT.

The CDR3, as DNA: TGTGCCACCGGCTTATCAGGGGCCAACGTCCTGACTTTC. Amino acid sequence: CATGLSGANVLTF. This chain links TRBV15 with TRBJ2-6; D gene uncertain. CDR1 is LNHNV and CDR2 is YYDKDF in the germline V gene (reference sequence). V was cut by 8 bases and J by 4 bases, with 9 bases left in between. There are 13 residues in the CDR3.

The table lists this clone with a few counts. J is TRBJ2-1 and V is TRBV4-2, with no clear D. The CDR3 sequence is 12 residues long. V was pared by 2 bases and J by 10 bases, with 9 bases between. Germline CDR1 is LGHNA and CDR2 is YNFKEQ. In DNA, the CDR3 is TGTGCCAGCAGCCAAACGCTAATCGAGCAGTTCTTC. Protein product: CASSQTLIEQFF.

Concerning this clone itself: A junction boundary mismatches the germline segment, possibly from a read error. V usage is TRBV5-7 and J usage is TRBJ2-2; TRBD1 agrees at 9 bases. TRBV5-7 is given ORF status, its function remaining uncertain. The CDR3 sequence is 15 residues long. The DNA of the CDR3 is TGTGCCAGCAGCGAGGACAGGGGAGAACACCGGGGAGCTGTTTTT. Translation gives CASSEDRGEHRGAVF.

The chain has TRBV4-3 and TRBJ1-2; 8 bases line up with TRBD1. CDR3 length: 16 residues. Trimming at V came to 3 bases and at J to 8 bases, leaving 14 bases not matched to a gene. Germline V gives CDR1 LGHNA, CDR2 YSLEER. CDR3 amino acids: CASSQGTGRVIGGYTF. The CDR3 DNA reads TGCGCCAGCAGCCAGGGGACAGGTCGAGTAATCGGCGGCTACACCTTC.

This clone came up once. The chain links TRBV2 to TRBJ2-1, with TRBD1 matching over 9 bases. Germline V gives CDR1 SNHLY, CDR2 FYNNEI. This CDR3 spans 13 amino acids. V dropped 5 bases and J dropped 7; count of bases not matched to a gene: 3. CDR3 protein: CASSSGQGNEQFF. The CDR3 DNA reads TGTGCCAGCAGTTCTGGACAGGGGAATGAGCAGTTCTTC.

The rearrangement uses TRBV30 and TRBJ1-5, with a weak D call TRBD1 (6 bases). The CDR3 consists of 15 residues. The ends were cut back, 2 bases at V and 2 bases at J, with 13 bases in the middle. The germline V gene has CDR1 GTSNPN and CDR2 SVGIG (reference sequence). CDR3 in amino acids: CAWSIQGRGNQPQHF. Written as DNA, the CDR3 is TGTGCCTGGAGTATCCAGGGGAGGGGCAATCAGCCCCAGCATTTT.

The rearrangement uses TRBV13 and TRBJ1-1; no reliable D call. The CDR3 consists of 14 residues. V was clipped by 0 bases and J by 2 bases, with 7 bases between them. CDR1 and CDR2 (germline): PRHDT, FYEKMQ (reference sequence). The DNA of the CDR3 is TGTGCCAGCAGCTTAGGCCTGGAAAACACTGAAGCTTTCTTT. This gives the protein CASSLGLENTEAFF.

The V and J genes are TRBV7-2 and TRBJ1-5; a weak D match, TRBD1 (5 bases). CDR1 SGHTA and CDR2 FQGNSA come from the germline V gene. The CDR3 has 14 amino acids. V was trimmed by 0 bases and J by 8 bases, leaving 11 bases between them. In DNA, the CDR3 is TGTGCCAGCAGCTTAGCAGGGCGGGGGGAGCCCCAGCATTTT. The encoded protein is CASSLAGRGEPQHF.

This clone has a handful of counts. The chain is built from TRBV4-1 and TRBJ1-5; D uncertain. The CDR3 extends over 13 amino acids. CDR1 is MGHRA, CDR2 YSYEKL, per germline. The V end was cut by 4 bases, the J end by 5 bases, with 9 bases between. The CDR3 nucleotides are TGCGCCAGCAGCCCAGGAGAGGATCAGCCCCAGCATTTT. Amino acids: CASSPGEDQPQHF.

The CDR3 region is CASSQTDRGVGEQYF. CDR3 nucleotides: TGTGCCAGCAGCCAAACAGACAGGGGAGTTGGCGAGCAGTACTTC. The J gene is TRBJ2-7, the V gene TRBV4-2; 8 bases match TRBD1. CDR1 is LGHNA and CDR2 is YNFKEQ in the germline V gene. V lost 2 bases and J lost 6; bases outside the gene matches: 9. This CDR3 has 15 residues.

J is TRBJ2-3 and V is TRBV5-5; 10 nucleotides line up with TRBD2. CDR3 length: 15 amino acids. Germline lookup yields CDR1 SGHKS and CDR2 YYEKEE (reference sequence). V shed 3 bases and J 4 bases; nucleotides not matched to a gene: 5. The CDR3 DNA sequence: TGTGCCAGCAGCTGGTCTAGCGGGAGCCCAGATACGCAGTATTTT. Protein: CASSWSSGSPDTQYF.